The sequence of this TCR beta chain was determined in a study of OX40 agonist ivuxolimab in advanced cancers. Study-level findings and limits: CD4+ and CD8+ blood T cells expanded clonally by week 6 at 0.1 to 3.0 mg/kg.

The repertoire was sequenced with immunoSEQ multiplex PCR; TCRdb's copy has only in-frame clones and lacks some. The sample yields about 93,000 clones, roughly 90% seen once. Details on this clone: Antigen unknown.

The germline V gene has CDR1 SGHTA and CDR2 FQGNSA. J lost 1 base, V lost 5 bases, and 5 bases had no gene match. The CDR3 consists of 14 residues. The gene calls are TRBV7-2 and TRBJ2-7, with 7 bases matching TRBD1. The TCR sequence derives from an adult with an advanced solid tumor such as melanoma, head and neck, liver or kidney cancer. The source was CD4+ or CD8+ T cells sorted from blood, collected in a trial of the OX40 agonist ivuxolimab. CDR3 protein: CASSLWDSSYEQYF. The DNA of the CDR3 is TGTGCCAGCAGCCTATGGGACAGTTCCTACGAGCAGTACTTC. Complete variable domain (other parts from reference TRBV7-2 and TRBJ2-7): GAGVSQSPSNKVTEKGKDVELRCDPISGHTALYWYRQSLGQGLEFLIYFQGNSAPDKSGLPSDRFSAERTGGSVSTLTIQRTQQEDSAVYLCASSLWDSSYEQYFGPGTRLTVT.